The 2 T cell receptor beta chains below were found in one sample sequenced in a study of cytomegalovirus exposure and HLA in healthy donors. Clones were read by immunoSEQ multiplex PCR, and TCRdb kept only the in-frame ones, dropping some. The table has over 100,000 clones, about 88% seen once. The source material was PBMCs. The receptors here all came from a woman between 18 and 29 years old in good health and CMV-seronegative.

This chain uses TRBV5-1 with TRBJ2-7, with TRBD2 matching 14 bases. The CDR3 length is 18 residues. With V trimmed by 3 bases and J by 3 bases, 11 bases remained unmatched. Per germline, CDR1 SGHRS and CDR2 YFSETQ. The CDR3 DNA follows: TGCGCCAGCAGCTCTGGACTAGCGGGGGGCCAACCCTACTACGAGCAGTACTTC. This translates into CASSSGLAGGQPYYEQYF.

V usage is TRBV19 and J usage is TRBJ2-1; TRBD2 matches at 10 bases. Trimming cost V 4 bases and J 1 base; bases outside gene matches: 7. This CDR3 has 17 amino acids. From germline, CDR1 is LNHDA and CDR2 SQIVND (reference sequence). CDR3 sequence: CASSTILAGASYNEQFF. The CDR3 bases are TGTGCCAGTAGTACCATCCTAGCGGGGGCGTCCTACAATGAGCAGTTCTTC.